The 22 T cell receptor beta chains presented below share a single source sample, sequenced in a study of cytomegalovirus exposure and HLA in healthy donors (dated by TCRdb to 2015 to 2018). Library prep was done by the immunoSEQ multiplex PCR assay. TCRdb re-hosts the immuneACCESS table, in-frame sequences only. Its copies lack some clones; in the studies checked, an unresolved V gene accounts for under half of them, and the cause for the rest is not known. This sample lists 100,000 to 150,000 clones; around nine tenths were detected once. The leading ten clones occupy about 1.5% of the sample. Sequenced input: PBMCs. Source of these receptors: a man aged 25 to 40 in good health and CMV-seronegative.

The rearrangement links TRBV27 to TRBJ2-1; tentatively, D is TRBD1 (5 bases). Trimming took off 3 bases at V and 6 bases at J, with 9 bases between the two ends. The CDR3 loop spans 13 amino acids. Germline V CDR1 and CDR2: MNHEY, SMNVEV (reference sequence). CDR3 coding DNA: TGTGCCAGCAGTTTCGGACAACTCAATGAGCAGTTCTTC. Translated, it gives CASSFGQLNEQFF.

CDR3 DNA sequence: TGCGCCAGCAGCCACCGGACAGGGGGCTTAAACATGAACACTGAAGCTTTCTTT. Its translation is CASSHRTGGLNMNTEAFF. J is TRBJ1-1 and V is TRBV4-1; 11 bases map to TRBD1. Trimming cost V 3 bases and J 0 bases; bases outside gene matches: 9. This CDR3 has 18 residues. Germline-derived CDR1 and CDR2 are MGHRA and YSYEKL.

The rearrangement uses TRBV7-2 and TRBJ1-2; 7 bases are a match to TRBD1. V trimming: 1 base; J trimming: 4 bases; junction bases outside the gene matches: 3. The germline CDR1 and CDR2 sequences are SGHTA and FQGNSA. The CDR3 length is 14 residues. The CDR3 sequence: CASSLGGTVYGYTF. The CDR3 region has the DNA TGTGCCAGCAGCTTAGGGGGGACAGTCTATGGCTACACCTTC. Full variable domain (outside the CDR3, taken from reference TRBV7-2 and TRBJ1-2): GAGVSQSPSNKVTEKGKDVELRCDPISGHTALYWYRQSLGQGLEFLIYFQGNSAPDKSGLPSDRFSAERTGGSVSTLTIQRTQQEDSAVYLCASSLGGTVYGYTFGSGTRLTVV.

A note on this clone: One end of the junction does not line up with germline, which may come from a read error. The V and J genes are TRBV18 and TRBJ1-5, with TRBD1 identical over 11 bases. From germline, CDR1 is KGHSH and CDR2 LQKENI. The CDR3 is 15 amino acids. The CDR3 region is CASSAPGQGVQPQHF. Here the CDR3 DNA reads TGTGCCAGCTCAGCACCGGGACAGGGGGTTCAGCCCCAGCATTTT.

The chain carries TRBV5-4 and TRBJ1-2; TRBD1 agrees at 7 bases. V gave up 5 bases and J gave up 5 bases; unmatched junction bases: 6. Germline CDR1 reads SGHNT; CDR2 reads YYREEE (reference sequence). This CDR3 is built from 13 residues. Here the CDR3 DNA reads TGTGCCAGCAGGCCGGGACAGATTTATGGCTACACCTTC. This translates into CASRPGQIYGYTF. The complete variable domain, with remaining parts taken from reference TRBV5-4 and TRBJ1-2, reads ETGVTQSPTHLIKTRGQQVTLRCSSQSGHNTVSWYQQALGQGPQFIFQYYREEENGRGNFPPRFSGLQFPNYSSELNVNALELDDSALYLCASRPGQIYGYTFGSGTRLTVV.

The J gene is TRBJ2-1, the V gene TRBV4-1; TRBD2 matches at 12 bases. V shed 2 bases and J 7 bases; nucleotides not matched to a gene: 18. CDR1 and CDR2 from the germline V gene are MGHRA and YSYEKL. The CDR3 length is 20 residues. The CDR3 spells CASSQNWLAGGPRVQNEQFF. The CDR3, as DNA: TGCGCCAGCAGCCAAAATTGGCTAGCGGGAGGGCCTAGGGTTCAAAATGAGCAGTTCTTC.

The genes are TRBV5-6 and TRBJ2-2, with D maybe TRBD2 (7 bases). The V gene lost 2 bases and the J gene lost 4 bases, with 9 bases spanning the gap. The CDR3 sequence is 14 residues long. CDR1 is SGHDT, CDR2 YYEEEE, per germline. CDR3 nucleotides: TGTGCCAGCAGCTTTAGGGGGGGCACCGGGGAGCTGTTTTTT. This translates into CASSFRGGTGELFF.

The chain uses TRBV30 and TRBJ2-2; 7 positions match TRBD1. In germline, CDR1 is GTSNPN, CDR2 SVGIG (reference sequence). This CDR3 comprises 16 residues. The J segment lost 6 bases and the V segment lost 0 bases, leaving 10 bases of the junction unmatched. The CDR3 sequence: CAWSVGTGDIPGELFF. CDR3 coding DNA: TGTGCCTGGAGTGTAGGAACAGGGGATATTCCCGGGGAGCTGTTTTTT.

In its sample, this clone was seen once. The gene calls are TRBV5-6 and TRBJ2-7; perhaps TRBD1 as D (7 bases). Germline assignment: CDR1 SGHDT and CDR2 YYEEEE. V lost 5 bases, J lost 4 bases, and 19 bases lay in between. This CDR3 is 15 amino acids long. Here the CDR3 DNA reads TGTGCCAGCAGAACTGGGGGGACAGAAGCTTACGAGCAGTACTTC. Encoded protein: CASRTGGTEAYEQYF.

The chain joins TRBV6-6 to TRBJ1-2; D is ambiguous. The CDR3 covers 13 residues. V lost 5 bases and J 6 bases, leaving 13 bases between the germline ends. The germline V gene has CDR1 MNHNY and CDR2 SVGAGI (reference sequence). The CDR3 here is CASSAPTGDGYTF. The CDR3 DNA reads as TGTGCCAGCAGTGCTCCAACCGGGGATGGCTACACCTTC.

The chain uses TRBV5-1 and TRBJ2-1; 8 nucleotides line up with TRBD1. This CDR3 region has 14 residues. Germline-derived CDR1 and CDR2 are SGHRS and YFSETQ. With V trimmed by 3 bases and J by 3 bases, 2 bases remained unmatched. Here the CDR3 reads CASSSGQDYNEQFF. CDR3 DNA sequence: TGCGCCAGCAGCTCGGGACAGGACTACAATGAGCAGTTCTTC.

This chain links TRBV7-3 with TRBJ2-1; the match to TRBD2 covers 8 bases. The CDR3 is made up of 15 amino acids. Germline V CDR1 and CDR2: SGHTA, FQGTGA. Unmatched junction bases numbered 16, after V lost 6 bases and J lost 12 bases. The CDR3 bases are TGTGCCAGCAGTGAAAGCGGGGGCGCCTCGGGTGGGCAGTTCTTC. Protein product: CASSESGGASGGQFF.

This CDR3 reads CASSPVVAGGLEQYF. The CDR3 bases are TGTGCCAGCTCACCAGTGGTGGCGGGAGGGCTCGAGCAGTACTTC. This chain connects TRBV18 to TRBJ2-7, with 9 bases lining up with TRBD2. Germline trimming cut 2 bases from V and 6 bases from J; bases unmatched to any gene: 8. Germline CDR1 reads KGHSH; CDR2 reads LQKENI. This CDR3 comprises 15 residues.

This clone was recorded once. The V and J genes are TRBV5-1 and TRBJ2-5; D might be TRBD1 (6 bases). V shed 2 bases and J shed 2 bases, with 10 bases lying between them. The CDR3 spans 14 residues. CDR1 is SGHRS and CDR2 is YFSETQ in the germline V gene. CDR3 amino acids: CASSFGTPQETQYF. The CDR3, as DNA: TGCGCCAGCAGCTTTGGGACACCGCAAGAGACCCAGTACTTC.

The chain has TRBV9 and TRBJ1-3; D is undetermined. The CDR3 is made up of 16 amino acids. Looked up from germline, CDR1 is SGDLS and CDR2 is YYNGEE. The V gene lost 0 bases and the J gene lost 0 bases, with 10 bases spanning the gap. This chain's CDR3 is CASSVVEWSSGNTIYF. As DNA, the CDR3 is TGTGCCAGCAGCGTAGTCGAGTGGAGCTCTGGAAACACCATATATTTT.

This clone is a singleton in its sample. For the CDR3, the DNA is TGTGCCAGCAGGGGAGGATTGAACACTGAAGCTTTCTTT. Protein: CASRGGLNTEAFF. The J gene is TRBJ1-1, the V gene TRBV2, with no clear D. V shed 6 bases and J shed 0 bases, with 8 bases lying between them. The length of the CDR3 is 13 residues. The germline V gene encodes CDR1 SNHLY and CDR2 FYNNEI.

The chain is built from TRBV11-2 and TRBJ2-3; D possibly corresponds to TRBD2 (7 bases). The CDR3 covers 14 residues. CDR1 and CDR2 from the germline V gene are SGHAT and FQNNGV. V lost 5 bases and J 4 bases, leaving 13 bases between the germline ends. The CDR3 loop is CASSARGGPDTQYF. CDR3 in DNA: TGTGCCAGCAGCGCCAGGGGAGGGCCAGATACGCAGTATTTT.

The V gene is TRBV18, the J gene TRBJ1-1, with D perhaps TRBD1 (6 bases). Trimming pared 6 bases from V and 2 bases from J, leaving 16 bases between. Germline V gives CDR1 KGHSH, CDR2 LQKENI. The CDR3 is 15 amino acids. DNA of the CDR3: TGTGCCAGCTCTTCAGTGTGGGGACAAAACACTGAAGCTTTCTTT. As protein: CASSSVWGQNTEAFF. The variable domain in full, with the rest retrieved from reference TRBV18 and TRBJ1-1, is NAGVMQNPRHLVRRRGQEARLRCSPMKGHSHVYWYRQLPEEGLKFMVYLQKENIIDESGMPKERFSAEFPKEGPSILRIQQVVRGDSAAYFCASSSVWGQNTEAFFGQGTRLTVV.

The chain has TRBV4-3 and TRBJ1-2; 9 bases are a match to TRBD1. The CDR3 consists of 16 residues. The ends lost 3 bases at V and 2 bases at J; junction bases unmatched: 7. CDR1 is LGHNA and CDR2 is YSLEER in the germline V gene. The CDR3 nucleotides are TGCGCCAGCAGCCAGGGGGGGACAGGGCAAAACTATGGCTACACCTTC. Protein product: CASSQGGTGQNYGYTF.

The V and J genes are TRBV30 and TRBJ1-5; a weak D match, TRBD1 (5 bases). The V gene lost 8 bases and the J gene lost 6 bases, with 17 bases spanning the gap. This CDR3 has 13 amino acids. Germline CDR1 GTSNPN, CDR2 SVGIG (reference sequence). As DNA, the CDR3 is TGTGCCGCGCAGTTACAGGCAGGTCAGCCCCAGCATTTT. Translation: CAAQLQAGQPQHF.

The V gene is TRBV15, the J gene TRBJ2-2, with 9 positions matching TRBD1. CDR1 and CDR2 from the germline V gene are LNHNV and YYDKDF (reference sequence). V trimming: 5 bases; J trimming: 3 bases; junction bases outside the gene matches: 4. This CDR3 has 15 amino acids. CDR3 sequence (DNA): TGTGCCACCAGCCCAGACAGGGGGTACACCGGGGAGCTGTTTTTT. Amino acid sequence: CATSPDRGYTGELFF.

The chain couples TRBV10-3 to TRBJ2-3, with D maybe TRBD2 (6 bases). Deletions cut 3 bases from V and 0 bases from J, with 10 bases between. The CDR3 contains 15 residues. Per the germline V gene, CDR1 is ENHRY and CDR2 is SYGVKD. The CDR3 is CAISDWGTSTDTQYF. The CDR3 DNA sequence: TGTGCCATCAGTGACTGGGGGACTAGCACAGATACGCAGTATTTT.